This T cell receptor beta chain originates from a study of regulatory T cells in long-lasting Graves disease (TCRdb year 2021). Broadly, across the study: In the newly diagnosed Graves' disease group, patients had been taking antithyroid drugs for less than 3 months. A total of roughly 33 samples underwent TCR sequencing: about 13 from persistent and around 20 from newly diagnosed Graves' disease patients. The study was registered as a clinical trial and conducted in China. Persistent Graves' disease patients were compared with newly diagnosed Graves' disease patients by peripheral blood TCR sequencing and RNA sequencing. Study-level results and caveats: Sequencing and analysis were restricted to the TCR beta chain. Compared with newly diagnosed patients, persistent Graves' disease patients had lower TCR Shannon entropy and fewer highly expanded clones, which suggests clonal expansion. More public clonotypes were shared among persistent patients (under 3,000) than among newly diagnosed patients (966). Peripheral blood alone was examined, since thyroid tissue, which constituted the primary lesion, could not be accessed. Persistent disease showed preferential use of TRBV28, TRBJ1-2 and TRBJ2-5, whereas newly diagnosed disease favored TRBV20-1 and TRBJ2-1. The small sample size was acknowledged by the authors as a limitation that may reduce accuracy.

What the time point label conveys for this sample: newly diagnosed GD, antithyroid drugs for less than 3 months. RNA was extracted from PBMCs in TRIzol for both TCR sequencing and RNA sequencing. Graves' disease was diagnosed according to American Thyroid Association guidelines. Recruitment of patients was carried out at an endocrinology department in Xi'an, China. Each patient gave approximately 9 milliliters of peripheral blood, collected in an EDTA anticoagulant tube. Ficoll Paque Plus density gradient separation was used to isolate PBMCs, and no further T cell sorting was performed. An Agilent 2100 Bioanalyzer and agarose gel were used to check RNA quality, and a NanoDrop 2000 was used to measure RNA concentration. Libraries were constructed by multiplex PCR. Reads for this sample came from an Illumina HiSeq 4000. TCR beta libraries were built with iRepertoire HTBI primers and Arm-PCR amplification of CDR3 regions. Before sequencing, the PCR products underwent gel purification. In the original analysis: A total of fewer than 70 TRBV and under 15 TRBJ segments were identified across samples and were used for gene usage analysis of CDR3 amino acid clonotypes. COPE and FqMerger were used to merge filtered high-quality paired reads into contigs. Contigs were aligned with BLAST to IMGT TRBV, TRBD and TRBJ reference genes, and CDR3 was defined per IMGT. Any clonotype with a frequency above 0.1% was counted as a highly expanded clone. Shannon entropy was used to measure repertoire diversity, and the Gini coefficient was used to measure V-J evenness. A clonotype found in more than one individual was treated as public. TCRdb applied fastp at Q25 and MiXCR to the public reads, then kept only in-frame beta chains. Here each entry gathers all rows of one CDR3 protein and keeps the most common genes and DNA. These V and J calls rely on TCRdb rather than the paper's analysis. The sample data list around 480,000 distinct CDR3 sequences, and more than 15% of these were observed just once. Of the sample, roughly 25% falls within the top ten clones.

This clonotype was seen repeatedly, ten times or more. This clone's antigen is unknown. No much larger clone exists at a distance of one base, and base qualities are not known. Per the germline V gene, SGHRS is the CDR1 and YFSETQ is the CDR2. Including cysteine and phenylalanine, the CDR3 has 16 amino acids. This entry keeps only the CDR3 DNA: 48 bases, framed from base 1. V is cut by 0 bases and J by 4 bases, and the space between the germline ends is 11 bases. The same sample was also used in a study of T cells in Graves' hyperthyroidism and ophthalmopathy. The second investigation adds: Stable Graves' hyperthyroidism was defined as no progression to ophthalmopathy during 18 months of follow-up. Hyperthyroidism patients were aged 18 to 65 years and newly diagnosed, with disease duration of less than 2 months. Exclusion was applied to patients with uncontrolled infections, other autoimmune diseases, pregnancy or lactation. Diagnoses relied on clinical symptoms, serum thyroxine and TRAb, thyroid ultrasound and orbital computed tomography. The first round of RT-PCR for the TCR CDR3 was performed with the HTBI primer set and the Qiagen OneStep RT-PCR kit. Most expanded thyroid clonotypes (frequency above 0.001) were also detected in blood, a finding suggesting that blood repertoires may reflect thyroid immune responses. A 13 V-J signature model separated ophthalmopathy from stable hyperthyroidism, with about 90% sensitivity and 81.08% specificity in cross-validation and 80%/75% in testing. During validation, the model predicted progression to ophthalmopathy a median of approximately 6.5 months ahead of onset, with roughly 65% sensitivity and almost 75% specificity. To identify distinguishing TCR V-J signatures, a discovery cohort of roughly 100 patients was used, comprising 40 to 45 with Graves' ophthalmopathy and around 57 with stable Graves' hyperthyroidism. Prospective prediction of ophthalmopathy was tested in an independent validation cohort of 18 to 20 hyperthyroidism patients and some 17 patients who later progressed to ophthalmopathy. The roughly 91 discovery patients were randomly split 7:3 into training and test sets. In more than 5 Graves' hyperthyroidism patients, the study also compared T-cell repertoires from thyroid tissue with T-cell repertoires from blood. Once sampling was done, hyperthyroidism patients were given methimazole at a starting dose of 30 mg daily, whereas ophthalmopathy patients were given high-dose intravenous methylprednisolone. A second multiplex PCR round built the libraries, followed by size selection and purification. Paired-end sequencing of the libraries was performed with 100 bp reads on an Illumina HiSeq2000. SOAPnuke was used to process the raw data, removing reads that contained adapters or uncalled bases, had a mean Phred below 15, or lacked an exact match to the constant primer or identifier. High-quality paired reads were merged with COPE v1.2.5, and unique nucleotide sequences were defined as clonotypes. MiTCR v1.1 was used to align clonotypes to the IMGT TRBV, TRBD and TRBJ reference segments. The analysis was restricted to V-J combinations with a frequency above 0.0001, which together covered 99% to 99.2% of the repertoires. The TCS score was defined as F50 (clonal expansion) divided by E x V (chaos), with BLOSUM62-based TCRdist calculated between CDR3 peptides within each V-J. Welch's t-statistics and random forest reduced several hundred V-J features to roughly 13, which were used in a naive Bayes classifier (R e1071). No statistical method was used to fix the sample size in advance, and group allocation was not hidden from the investigators. According to the paper, TCR Vbeta CDR3 sequencing was carried out on over 130 peripheral blood samples, which came from 40 to 45 ophthalmopathy, 70 to 80 hyperthyroidism and about 17 progressor patients.

The receptor was isolated from a woman between 40 and 65 years old with Graves disease. Donor details come from another sample of the same person, matched by shared clones. Sequenced material: peripheral blood mononuclear cells (PBMCs), taken at new diagnosis, from a patient treated with antithyroid drugs. The V and J segments used are TRBV5-1 and TRBJ2-6, with the D gene not clear enough to name. Read as DNA, the sequence is TGCGCCAGCAGCTTGGCCTGGAAGAGCGGGGCCAACGTCCTGACTTTC. It is translated as CASSLAWKSGANVLTF.